Listed here are 17 T cell receptor beta chains from one sample, sequenced in a study of technical replicates of blood from a few donors. Only in-frame clones appear in the TCRdb table, and some are missing; sequencing was by immunoSEQ multiplex PCR. The sample consists of 80,000 to 100,000 clones, about 96% of them appearing once. The source material was T cells isolated from PBMCs. All receptors derive from a human donor in good health.

This chain uses TRBV4-1 with TRBJ2-2; a weak D match, TRBD1 (5 bases). From germline, CDR1 is MGHRA and CDR2 YSYEKL. The germline V and J ends were trimmed by 3 bases and 4 bases, with 9 bases remaining between them. This CDR3 contains 14 residues. CDR3 region: CASSQSGFTGELFF. The CDR3 nucleotides read TGCGCCAGCAGCCAGTCAGGGTTCACCGGGGAGCTGTTTTTT.

The chain is built from TRBV19 and TRBJ2-1; possible D gene TRBD2, 6 bases. The CDR3 length is 16 residues. Germline V lookup: CDR1 LNHDA, CDR2 SQIVND (reference sequence). Trimming took 9 bases from V and 1 from J, leaving 19 bases between them. This CDR3 reads CASGWFGGRSYNEQFF. DNA for the CDR3: TGTGCCAGCGGTTGGTTTGGGGGGAGGTCCTACAATGAGCAGTTCTTC.

The chain carries TRBV27 and TRBJ2-5; TRBD2 aligns across 12 bases. The CDR3 covers 16 residues. The germline V gene has CDR1 MNHEY and CDR2 SMNVEV (reference sequence). The junction had 6 bases not matched to a gene; V was cut back by 5 bases and J by 2 bases. CDR3 amino acids: CASSPRLAGGQETQYF. The CDR3 DNA is TGTGCCAGCAGTCCTCGTCTAGCGGGAGGGCAAGAGACCCAGTACTTC.

The sample holds one count of this clone. The chain is built from TRBV7-9 and TRBJ1-5; a possible D gene is TRBD1 (5 bases). The CDR3 loop spans 13 amino acids. V was trimmed by 4 bases and J by 5 bases, leaving 9 bases between them. Germline V lookup: CDR1 SEHNR, CDR2 FQNEAQ (reference sequence). The CDR3 reads CASSYGGDQPQHF. The CDR3 nucleotides read TGTGCCAGCAGCTACGGAGGGGATCAGCCCCAGCATTTT.

The CDR3 spells CASSFQSSSGNTIYF. CDR3 nucleotide sequence: TGTGCCAGCAGCTTCCAGTCAAGCTCTGGAAACACCATATATTTT. The rearrangement uses TRBV5-6 and TRBJ1-3; D is unresolved. V was cut by 2 bases and J by 0 bases, with 9 bases left in between. The CDR3 is made up of 15 amino acids. Germline V gives CDR1 SGHDT, CDR2 YYEEEE.

J is TRBJ2-2 and V is TRBV5-1, with 8 bases identical to TRBD2. V shed 2 bases and J 0 bases; nucleotides not matched to a gene: 3. The CDR3 extends over 16 amino acids. The germline V gene has CDR1 SGHRS and CDR2 YFSETQ. The CDR3 nucleotides read TGCGCCAGCAGCTTTGGCGGGGGGACGAACACCGGGGAGCTGTTTTTT. Amino acid sequence: CASSFGGGTNTGELFF.

This chain uses TRBV7-2 with TRBJ2-7, with D perhaps TRBD1 (6 bases). This CDR3 spans 14 amino acids. Trimming cost V 2 bases and J 4 bases, with 12 bases left between them. The germline CDR1 and CDR2 sequences are SGHTA and FQGNSA. CDR3 bases: TGTGCCAGCAGCTTATTAGGGGGTGGATACGAGCAGTACTTC. This sequence encodes CASSLLGGGYEQYF.

The V call is TRBV14, the J call TRBJ2-3; 13 bases are shared with TRBD2. The CDR3 covers 18 residues. With V trimmed by 0 bases and J by 5 bases, 8 bases remained unmatched. Germline lookup yields CDR1 SGHDN and CDR2 FVKESK. The CDR3 coding sequence is TGTGCCAGCAGCCAAGAGTCGTACGGACTAGCGGGAGAAGATACGCAGTATTTT. Translation gives CASSQESYGLAGEDTQYF.

The chain couples TRBV27 to TRBJ1-2; a possible D gene is TRBD1 (5 bases). The CDR3 extends over 13 amino acids. Germline CDR1 and CDR2: MNHEY and SMNVEV (reference sequence). Trimming stripped 2 bases from V and 8 bases from J, with 12 bases between. This chain's CDR3 is CASSLGSGLGYTF. The CDR3 region has the DNA TGTGCCAGCAGTTTAGGCTCAGGGCTCGGCTACACCTTC.

The rearrangement links TRBV6-5 to TRBJ1-5; a weak D match, TRBD1 (5 bases). The V gene's germline CDR1 is MNHEY and CDR2 SVGAGI. The CDR3 spans 14 residues. The V and J ends lost 6 bases and 4 bases respectively, with 13 bases between them. CDR3 in amino acids: CASSLDSLNQPQHF. As DNA, the CDR3 is TGTGCCAGCAGCCTCGACAGCCTTAATCAGCCCCAGCATTTT.

CDR3 sequence (DNA): TGCGCCAGCAGATCAGGGGGCCCTAATGAAAAACTGTTTTTT. As protein: CASRSGGPNEKLFF. The chain joins TRBV4-1 to TRBJ1-4, with TRBD1 matching 8 bases. From germline, CDR1 is MGHRA and CDR2 YSYEKL. The junction had 3 bases not matched to a gene; V was cut back by 6 bases and J by 3 bases. The CDR3 has 14 residues.

This clone appeared a single time. The rearrangement joins TRBV4-1 to TRBJ2-1, with 7 nucleotides matching TRBD2. Germline values: CDR1 MGHRA, CDR2 YSYEKL. V lost 6 bases and J lost 9; bases outside the gene matches: 17. CDR3 length equals 16 residues. Here the CDR3 DNA reads TGCGCCAGCAGACCAAATAGTGGACTAGGGAGCAGTGAGCAGTTCTTC. Protein: CASRPNSGLGSSEQFF.

V is TRBV6-4 and J is TRBJ2-1; 7 positions agree with TRBD2. The CDR3 extends over 14 amino acids. Per the germline V gene, CDR1 is MRHNA and CDR2 is SNTAGT. After removal of 3 bases from V and 9 bases from J, the junction contained 8 bases not matched to a gene. The CDR3 here is CASSERTSAAEQFF. The CDR3 DNA follows: TGTGCCAGCAGTGAGCGAACTAGCGCGGCTGAGCAGTTCTTC.

The chain employs TRBV28 and TRBJ2-7; D is possibly TRBD1 (5 bases). Trimming took off 4 bases at V and 3 bases at J, with 13 bases between the two ends. The CDR3 contains 14 residues. Germline V lookup: CDR1 MDHEN, CDR2 SYDVKM. This CDR3 is CASSSGIYYYEQYF. CDR3 DNA: TGTGCCAGCAGTTCAGGGATATACTACTACGAGCAGTACTTC.

The chain recombines TRBV30 with TRBJ1-5, with a tentative D call TRBD1 (6 bases). Trimming cost V 5 bases and J 6 bases, with 11 bases left between them. The germline V gene encodes CDR1 GTSNPN and CDR2 SVGIG (reference sequence). This CDR3 is 12 amino acids long. The CDR3 sequence is CAWGAGVQPQHF. The CDR3 region has the DNA TGTGCCTGGGGGGCAGGGGTTCAGCCCCAGCATTTT.

The chain uses TRBV28 and TRBJ1-1, with TRBD1 matching 8 bases. CDR1 MDHEN and CDR2 SYDVKM come from the germline V gene. With 6 bases clipped from V and 6 bases from J, the junction kept 9 bases outside the gene matches. CDR3 size: 14 residues. The CDR3 DNA reads as TGTGCCAGCAGACCGCACCGGGACAGGTCTGAAGCTTTCTTT. It is translated as CASRPHRDRSEAFF.

The V gene is TRBV27, the J gene TRBJ2-5; 9 bases align to TRBD2. CDR3 size: 16 residues. V lost 5 bases, J lost 4 bases, and 11 bases stayed unmatched. In germline, CDR1 is MNHEY, CDR2 SMNVEV (reference sequence). For the CDR3, the DNA is TGTGCCAGCAGTCGAATCAGCGGGGGGTTAGGAGAGACCCAGTACTTC. Protein product: CASSRISGGLGETQYF.